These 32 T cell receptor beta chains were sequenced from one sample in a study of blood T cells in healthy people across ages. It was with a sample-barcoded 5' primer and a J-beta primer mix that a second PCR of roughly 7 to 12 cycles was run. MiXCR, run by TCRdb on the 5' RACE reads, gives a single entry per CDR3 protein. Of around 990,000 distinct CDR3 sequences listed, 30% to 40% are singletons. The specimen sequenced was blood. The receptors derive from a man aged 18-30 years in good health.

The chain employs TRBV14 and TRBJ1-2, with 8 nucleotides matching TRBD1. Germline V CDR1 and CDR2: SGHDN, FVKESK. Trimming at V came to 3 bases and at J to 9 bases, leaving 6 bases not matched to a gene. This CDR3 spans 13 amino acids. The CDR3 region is CASSHATGGRYTF. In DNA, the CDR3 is TGTGCCAGCAGCCATGCCACAGGGGGTCGCTACACCTTC.

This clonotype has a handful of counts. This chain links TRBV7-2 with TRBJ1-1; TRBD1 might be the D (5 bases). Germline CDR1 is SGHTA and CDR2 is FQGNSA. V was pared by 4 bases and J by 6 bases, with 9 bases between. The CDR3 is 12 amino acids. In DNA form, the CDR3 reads TGTGCCAGCAGCTCCGGGGGGGCTGAAGCTTTCTTT. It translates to CASSSGGAEAFF.

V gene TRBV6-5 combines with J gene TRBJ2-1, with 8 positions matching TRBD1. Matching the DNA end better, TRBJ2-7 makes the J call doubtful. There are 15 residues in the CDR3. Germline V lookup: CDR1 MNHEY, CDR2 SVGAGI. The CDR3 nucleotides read TGTGCCAGCAGTTACTCTAGGACAGGGTCCAATGAGCAGTACTTC. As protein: CASSYSRTGSNEQYF.

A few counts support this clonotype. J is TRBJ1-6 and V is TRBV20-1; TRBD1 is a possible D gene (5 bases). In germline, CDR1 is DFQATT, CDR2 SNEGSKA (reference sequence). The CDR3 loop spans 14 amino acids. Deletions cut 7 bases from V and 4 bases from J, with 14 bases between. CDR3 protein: CSVPGGWYNSPLHF. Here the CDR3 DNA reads TGCAGTGTACCGGGGGGATGGTATAATTCACCCCTCCACTTT.

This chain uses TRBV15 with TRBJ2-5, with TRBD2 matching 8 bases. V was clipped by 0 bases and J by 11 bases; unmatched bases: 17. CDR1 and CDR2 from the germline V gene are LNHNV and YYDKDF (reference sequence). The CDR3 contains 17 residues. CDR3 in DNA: TGTGCCACCAGCAGAGAAGGGCTCACTAGCGGACACCGATCTCAGTACTTC. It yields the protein CATSREGLTSGHRSQYF.

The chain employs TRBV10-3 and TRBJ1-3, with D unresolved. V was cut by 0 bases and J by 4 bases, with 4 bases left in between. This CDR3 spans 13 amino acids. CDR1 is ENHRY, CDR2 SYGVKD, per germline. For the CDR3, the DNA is TGTGCCATCAGTGAGTCTTTAGGAAACACCATATATTTT. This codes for CAISESLGNTIYF.

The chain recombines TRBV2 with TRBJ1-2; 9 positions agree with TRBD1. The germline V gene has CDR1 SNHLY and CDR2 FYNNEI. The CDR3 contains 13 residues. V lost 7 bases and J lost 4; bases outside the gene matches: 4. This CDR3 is CASKGQGTYGYTF. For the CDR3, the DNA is TGTGCCAGCAAGGGACAGGGCACCTATGGCTACACCTTC.

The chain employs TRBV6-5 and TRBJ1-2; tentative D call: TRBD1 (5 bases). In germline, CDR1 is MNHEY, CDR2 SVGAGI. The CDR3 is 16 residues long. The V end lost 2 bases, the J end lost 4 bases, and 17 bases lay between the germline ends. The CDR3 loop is CASSYLGGSEIYGYTF. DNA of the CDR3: TGTGCCAGCAGTTACCTCGGGGGGAGTGAAATCTATGGCTACACCTTC.

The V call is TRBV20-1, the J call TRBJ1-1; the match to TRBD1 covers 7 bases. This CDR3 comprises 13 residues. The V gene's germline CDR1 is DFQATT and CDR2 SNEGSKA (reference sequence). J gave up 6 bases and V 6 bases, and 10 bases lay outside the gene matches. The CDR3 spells CSAEQGIGPEAFF. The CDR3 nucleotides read TGCAGTGCCGAACAGGGGATTGGCCCTGAAGCTTTCTTT.

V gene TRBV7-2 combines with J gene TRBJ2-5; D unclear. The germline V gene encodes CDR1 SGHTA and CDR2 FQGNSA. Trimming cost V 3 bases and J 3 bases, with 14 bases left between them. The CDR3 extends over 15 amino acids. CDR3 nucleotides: TGTGCCAGCAGCTTCACTCACGGAAGCAAAGAGACCCAGTACTTC. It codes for CASSFTHGSKETQYF. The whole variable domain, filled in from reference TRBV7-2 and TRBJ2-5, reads GAGVSQSPSNKVTEKGKDVELRCDPISGHTALYWYRQSLGQGLEFLIYFQGNSAPDKSGLPSDRFSAERTGGSVSTLTIQRTQQEDSAVYLCASSFTHGSKETQYFGPGTRLLVL.

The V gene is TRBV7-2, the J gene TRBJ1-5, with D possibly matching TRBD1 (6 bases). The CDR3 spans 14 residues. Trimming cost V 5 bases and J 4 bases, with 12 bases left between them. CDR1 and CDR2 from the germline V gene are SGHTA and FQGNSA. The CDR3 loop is CASSLFTGNQPQHF. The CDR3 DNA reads TGTGCCAGCAGCCTATTCACAGGGAATCAGCCCCAGCATTTT.

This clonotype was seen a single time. The CDR3 protein is CASSLGTGVSPLHF. CDR3 coding DNA: TGCGCCAGCAGCTTGGGGACAGGCGTCTCACCCCTCCACTTT. The rearrangement links TRBV5-1 to TRBJ1-6, with 7 bases that match TRBD1. The V gene's germline CDR1 is SGHRS and CDR2 YFSETQ. Trimming at V came to 0 bases and at J to 10 bases, leaving 4 bases not matched to a gene. The CDR3 has 14 residues.

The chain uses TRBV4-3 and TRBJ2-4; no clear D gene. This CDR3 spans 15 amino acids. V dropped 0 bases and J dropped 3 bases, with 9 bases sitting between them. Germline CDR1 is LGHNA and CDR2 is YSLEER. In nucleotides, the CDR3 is TGCGCCAGCAGCCAAGAGCCGGGTTACAAAAACATTCAGTACTTC. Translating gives CASSQEPGYKNIQYF.

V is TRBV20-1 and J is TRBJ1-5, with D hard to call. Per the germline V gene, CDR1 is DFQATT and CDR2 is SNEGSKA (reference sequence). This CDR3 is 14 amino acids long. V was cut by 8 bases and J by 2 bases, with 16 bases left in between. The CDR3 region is CSTQRVVGNQPQHF. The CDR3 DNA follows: TGCAGTACTCAACGGGTGGTCGGCAATCAGCCCCAGCATTTT.

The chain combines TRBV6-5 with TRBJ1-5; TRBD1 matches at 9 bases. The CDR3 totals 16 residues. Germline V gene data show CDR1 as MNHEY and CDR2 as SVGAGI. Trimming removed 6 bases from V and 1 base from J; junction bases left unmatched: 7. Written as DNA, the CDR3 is TGTGCCAGCAGCTCAAGGACAGGGGAAAGCAATCAGCCCCAGCATTTT. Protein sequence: CASSSRTGESNQPQHF.

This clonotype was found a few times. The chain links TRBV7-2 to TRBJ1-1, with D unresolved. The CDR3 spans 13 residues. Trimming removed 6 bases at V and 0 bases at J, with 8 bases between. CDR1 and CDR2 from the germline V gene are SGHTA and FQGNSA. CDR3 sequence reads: CASRLGLNTEAFF. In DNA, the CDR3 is TGTGCCAGCAGACTAGGACTGAACACTGAAGCTTTCTTT.

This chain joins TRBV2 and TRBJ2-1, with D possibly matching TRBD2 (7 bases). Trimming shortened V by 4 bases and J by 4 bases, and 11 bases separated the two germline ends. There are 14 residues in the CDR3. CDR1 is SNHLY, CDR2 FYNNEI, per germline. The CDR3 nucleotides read TGTGCCAGCAGTGCGCGGGGGCCATACAATGAGCAGTTCTTC. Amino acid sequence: CASSARGPYNEQFF.

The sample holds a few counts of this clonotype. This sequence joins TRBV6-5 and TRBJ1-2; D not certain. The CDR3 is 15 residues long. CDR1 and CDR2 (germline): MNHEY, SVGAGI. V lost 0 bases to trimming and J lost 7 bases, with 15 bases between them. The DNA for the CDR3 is TGTGCCAGCAGTTACTCCGCCTCAGAAAAACGTGGCTACACCTTC. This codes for CASSYSASEKRGYTF.

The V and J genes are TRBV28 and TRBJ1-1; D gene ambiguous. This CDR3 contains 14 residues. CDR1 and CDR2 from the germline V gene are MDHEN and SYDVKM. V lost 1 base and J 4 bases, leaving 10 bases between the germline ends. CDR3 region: CASSLSSLGTEAFF. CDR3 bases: TGTGCCAGCAGTTTATCAAGCTTGGGCACTGAAGCTTTCTTT. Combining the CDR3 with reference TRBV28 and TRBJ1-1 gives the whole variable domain DVKVTQSSRYLVKRTGEKVFLECVQDMDHENMFWYRQDPGLGLRLIYFSYDVKMKEKGDIPEGYSVSREKKERFSLILESASTNQTSMYLCASSLSSLGTEAFFGQGTRLTVV.

The CDR3 region is CASSYLGQGGKNIQYF. The CDR3 DNA is TGTGCCAGCAGCTATCTGGGACAGGGAGGCAAAAACATTCAGTACTTC. The chain has TRBV6-6 and TRBJ2-4; 9 positions match TRBD1. CDR1 and CDR2 from the germline V gene are MNHNY and SVGAGI (reference sequence). V lost 6 bases and J lost 3; bases outside the gene matches: 9. This CDR3 is 16 amino acids long.

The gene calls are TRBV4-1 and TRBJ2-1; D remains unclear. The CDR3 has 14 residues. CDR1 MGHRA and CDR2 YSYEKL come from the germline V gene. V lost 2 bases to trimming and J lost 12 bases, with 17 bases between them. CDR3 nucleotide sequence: TGCGCCAGCAGCCAACCGTATGCCCCAAGTGGGCAGTTCTTC. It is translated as CASSQPYAPSGQFF.

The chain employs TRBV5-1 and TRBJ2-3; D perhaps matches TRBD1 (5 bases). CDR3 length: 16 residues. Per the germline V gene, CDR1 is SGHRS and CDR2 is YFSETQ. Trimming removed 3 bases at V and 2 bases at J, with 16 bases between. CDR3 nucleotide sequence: TGCGCCAGCAGCTCCTTAAGACAGCGAGACACAGATACGCAGTATTTT. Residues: CASSSLRQRDTDTQYF.

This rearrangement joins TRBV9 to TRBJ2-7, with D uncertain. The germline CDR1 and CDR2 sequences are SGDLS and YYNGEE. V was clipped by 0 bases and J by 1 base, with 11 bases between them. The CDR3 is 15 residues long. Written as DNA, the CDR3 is TGTGCCAGCAGCGTAGAAGGAGCTCCTTCCTACGAGCAGTACTTC. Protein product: CASSVEGAPSYEQYF.

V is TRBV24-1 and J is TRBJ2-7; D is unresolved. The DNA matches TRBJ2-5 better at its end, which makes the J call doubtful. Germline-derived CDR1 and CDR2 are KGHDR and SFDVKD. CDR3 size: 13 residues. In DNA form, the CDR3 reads TGTGCCACCAGTGCAACAGCTGTAGAGACCCAGTACTTC. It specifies CATSATAVETQYF.

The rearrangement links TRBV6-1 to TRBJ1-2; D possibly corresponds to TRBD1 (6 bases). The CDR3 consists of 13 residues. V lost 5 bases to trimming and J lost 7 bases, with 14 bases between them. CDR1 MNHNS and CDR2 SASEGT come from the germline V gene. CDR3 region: CASSPQGWRGYTF. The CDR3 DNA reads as TGTGCCAGCAGTCCACAGGGCTGGCGTGGCTACACCTTC.

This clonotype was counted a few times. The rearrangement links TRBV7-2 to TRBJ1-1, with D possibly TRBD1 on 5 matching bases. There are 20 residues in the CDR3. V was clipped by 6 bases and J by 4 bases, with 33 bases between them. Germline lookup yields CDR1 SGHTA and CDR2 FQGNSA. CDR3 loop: CASSHIRLYGAGLLGTEAFF. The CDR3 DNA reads TGTGCCAGCAGTCATATCAGGTTGTACGGGGCCGGTCTTCTGGGCACTGAAGCTTTCTTT.

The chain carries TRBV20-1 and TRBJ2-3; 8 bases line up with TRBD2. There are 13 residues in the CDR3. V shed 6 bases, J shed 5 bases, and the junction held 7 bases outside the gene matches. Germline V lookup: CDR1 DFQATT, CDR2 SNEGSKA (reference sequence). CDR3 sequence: CSAPGLARDTQYF. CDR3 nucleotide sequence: TGCAGTGCACCCGGACTAGCCCGAGATACGCAGTATTTT.

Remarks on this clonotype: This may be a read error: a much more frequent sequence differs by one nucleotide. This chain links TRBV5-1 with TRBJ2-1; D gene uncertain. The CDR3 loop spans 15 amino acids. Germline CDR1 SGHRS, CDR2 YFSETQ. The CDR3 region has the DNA TGCGCCAGCAGCTACAGTCAGAGCTCCTACAGTGAGCAGTTCTTC. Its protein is CASSYSQSSYSEQFF.

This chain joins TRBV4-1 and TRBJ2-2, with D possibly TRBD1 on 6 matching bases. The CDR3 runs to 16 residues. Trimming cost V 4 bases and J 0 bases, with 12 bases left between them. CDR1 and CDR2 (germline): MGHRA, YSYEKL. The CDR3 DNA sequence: TGCGCCAGCAGCCTGCAAAAGGGGGCGAACACCGGGGAGCTGTTTTTT. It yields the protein CASSLQKGANTGELFF.

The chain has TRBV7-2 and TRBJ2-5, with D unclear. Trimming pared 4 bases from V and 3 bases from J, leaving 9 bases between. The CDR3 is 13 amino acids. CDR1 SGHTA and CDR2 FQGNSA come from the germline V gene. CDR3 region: CASSSNGEETQYF. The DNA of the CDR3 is TGTGCCAGCAGCTCCAATGGAGAAGAGACCCAGTACTTC.

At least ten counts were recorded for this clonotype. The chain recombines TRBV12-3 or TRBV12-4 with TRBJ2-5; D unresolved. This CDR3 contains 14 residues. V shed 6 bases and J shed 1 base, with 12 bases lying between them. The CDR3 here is CASSRLLPQETQYF. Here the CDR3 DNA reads TGTGCCAGCAGCAGACTCCTTCCCCAAGAGACCCAGTACTTC.

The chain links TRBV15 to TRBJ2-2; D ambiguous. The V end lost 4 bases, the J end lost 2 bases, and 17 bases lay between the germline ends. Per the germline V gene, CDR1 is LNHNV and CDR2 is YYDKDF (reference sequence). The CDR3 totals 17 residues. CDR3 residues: CATSMGFKTLNTGELFF. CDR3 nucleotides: TGTGCCACCAGCATGGGCTTTAAGACCCTAAACACCGGGGAGCTGTTTTTT.